Described below is a single TCR beta chain sequence and its context. Its antigen is unknown. The sample is drawn from a study of T cells in localized non-small cell lung cancer. Study-wide findings and caveats: Tumor trailed uninvolved adjacent lung in T cell clonality, which peaked there. Overall survival was longer when the density of T cells in the blood was higher.

Profiled with immunoSEQ multiplex PCR; TCRdb holds only in-frame clones, not every one. The sample has about 72,000 clones; approximately 88% are singletons. Per germline, CDR1 SGHNT and CDR2 YYREEE (reference sequence). The length of the CDR3 is 15 residues. V lost 6 bases and J lost 1, with 17 bases in between. Sequenced material: peripheral blood, taken before any cancer treatment. This chain connects TRBV5-4 to TRBJ2-7; TRBD2 might be the D (5 bases). The receptor's source is a female donor aged 60 or older with stage I lung adenocarcinoma. CDR3 nucleotide sequence: TGTGCCAGCACCACGCTAGCAACCGGATCCTACGAGCAGTACTTC. It encodes CASTTLATGSYEQYF.